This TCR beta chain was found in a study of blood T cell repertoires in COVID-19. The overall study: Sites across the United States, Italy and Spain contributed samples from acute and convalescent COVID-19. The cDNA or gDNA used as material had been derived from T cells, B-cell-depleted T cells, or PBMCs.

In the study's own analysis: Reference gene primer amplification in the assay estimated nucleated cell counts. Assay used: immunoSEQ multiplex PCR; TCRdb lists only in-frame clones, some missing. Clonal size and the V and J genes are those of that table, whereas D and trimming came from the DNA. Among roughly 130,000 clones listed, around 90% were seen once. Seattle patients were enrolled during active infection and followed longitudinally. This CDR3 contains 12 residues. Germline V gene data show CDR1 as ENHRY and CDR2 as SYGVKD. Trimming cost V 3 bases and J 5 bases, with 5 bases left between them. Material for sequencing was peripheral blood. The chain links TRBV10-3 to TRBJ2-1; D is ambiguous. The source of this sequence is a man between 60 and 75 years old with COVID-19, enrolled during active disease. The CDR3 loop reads CAISEPNNEQFF. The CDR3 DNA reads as TGTGCCATCAGTGAACCTAACAATGAGCAGTTCTTC.